This entry describes one T cell receptor (beta chain). Antigen unknown. The CDR3 runs to 16 residues. The V and J ends lost 0 bases and 4 bases respectively, with 15 bases between them. Germline CDR1 MNHEY, CDR2 SMNVEV (reference sequence). These data come from a study of blood T cells in healthy people across ages. Then a second PCR, running about 6 to 11 cycles, was carried out with a sample-barcoded 5' primer and a J-beta primer mix. Each CDR3 protein gets one entry after TCRdb re-called the 5' RACE reads with MiXCR. Of 1,100,000 or so distinct CDR3 sequences detected, roughly 45% appear once; the ten largest clones hold approximately 17%. Study-wide findings and caveats: Unknown donor CMV status possibly confounded expanded clonotype changes.

This receptor was taken from a woman aged 60 to 75 in good health. V and J are TRBV27 and TRBJ1-2; tentatively, D is TRBD1 (6 bases). The specimen sequenced was blood. CDR3 amino acids: CASSLSPQGRIYGYTF. The CDR3 DNA sequence: TGTGCCAGCAGTTTATCCCCCCAGGGGCGTATCTATGGCTACACCTTC.